Shown below are 31 T cell receptor beta chains from a single sample sequenced in a study of control samples from healthy donors and cancer patients. TCRdb's copy holds only in-frame clones and misses some; the assay was immunoSEQ multiplex PCR. This sample has under 150,000 clones, with 88% found just once. The sample was blood. Receptor source: a woman in her 70s in good health.

The CDR3 bases are TGTGCCAGCAGCTTGGGGGCCGGTGGAAACACCATATATTTT. Translation: CASSLGAGGNTIYF. The chain combines TRBV5-6 with TRBJ1-3, with unresolved D. The CDR3 is made up of 14 amino acids. Germline CDR1 SGHDT, CDR2 YYEEEE. V dropped 0 bases and J dropped 3 bases, with 7 bases sitting between them.

This CDR3 reads CASSSGDRAGYTF. The CDR3 DNA reads as TGTGCCAGCAGCTCCGGGGACAGGGCTGGCTACACCTTC. The chain uses TRBV11-2 and TRBJ1-2, with TRBD1 matching over 9 bases. This CDR3 contains 13 residues. Germline trimming cut 4 bases from V and 7 bases from J; bases unmatched to any gene: 4. In germline, CDR1 is SGHAT, CDR2 FQNNGV.

This sequence joins TRBV6-5 and TRBJ2-2; 7 bases are a match to TRBD1. In germline, CDR1 is MNHEY, CDR2 SVGAGI. The V segment lost 6 bases and the J segment 0 bases; nucleotides outside the gene matches: 4. The CDR3 spans 15 residues. The CDR3 DNA is TGTGCCAGCAGGCGACAGGGATCGAACACCGGGGAGCTGTTTTTT. It yields the protein CASRRQGSNTGELFF.

CDR3 nucleotides: TGTGCCAGTACGAGACAGGGTCGGAGCACTGAAGCTTTCTTT. It encodes CASTRQGRSTEAFF. This rearrangement joins TRBV19 to TRBJ1-1; TRBD1 aligns across 7 bases. The CDR3 spans 14 residues. Trimming removed 7 bases from V and 4 bases from J; junction bases left unmatched: 9. Germline V lookup: CDR1 LNHDA, CDR2 SQIVND (reference sequence). Using reference TRBV19 and TRBJ1-1 for the parts outside the CDR3, the full variable domain is DGGITQSPKYLFRKEGQNVTLSCEQNLNHDAMYWYRQDPGQGLRLIYYSQIVNDFQKGDIAEGYSVSREKKESFPLTVTSAQKNPTAFYLCASTRQGRSTEAFFGQGTRLTVV.

V and J are TRBV15 and TRBJ1-2; TRBD1 matches 10 bases. Looked up from germline, CDR1 is LNHNV and CDR2 is YYDKDF (reference sequence). Germline trimming cut 5 bases from V and 6 bases from J; bases unmatched to any gene: 6. The CDR3 covers 14 residues. The CDR3 spells CATSRGTGDHGYTF. CDR3 DNA sequence: TGTGCCACCAGCCGAGGGACAGGGGATCATGGCTACACCTTC.

The chain has TRBV7-9 and TRBJ2-5; the match to TRBD2 covers 8 bases. Germline V gene sequence: CDR1 SEHNR, CDR2 FQNEAQ (reference sequence). This CDR3 has 15 residues. J was trimmed by 0 bases and V by 2 bases; bases with no gene match: 2. The CDR3 DNA reads as TGTGCCAGCAGCTTATTAGCGGGGAACCAAGAGACCCAGTACTTC. This gives the protein CASSLLAGNQETQYF.

The V and J genes are TRBV9 and TRBJ2-1; 8 nucleotides agree with TRBD2. The CDR3 has 16 residues. J lost 0 bases, V lost 0 bases, and 2 bases had no gene match. Germline loops: CDR1 SGDLS, CDR2 YYNGEE. CDR3 loop: CASSVGTSRSYNEQFF. CDR3 nucleotide sequence: TGTGCCAGCAGCGTAGGGACTAGCCGCTCCTACAATGAGCAGTTCTTC.

The chain employs TRBV25-1 and TRBJ1-1; D possibly corresponds to TRBD1 (5 bases). This CDR3 spans 13 amino acids. V was cut by 8 bases and J by 5 bases, with 15 bases left in between. From germline, CDR1 is MGHDK and CDR2 SYGVNS. The CDR3 DNA reads as TGTGCCAGCGGGTGGCAGGGTGGAACTGAAGCTTTCTTT. Its translation is CASGWQGGTEAFF.

This sequence joins TRBV29-1 and TRBJ1-4; the match to TRBD1 covers 8 bases. Germline CDR1 SQVTM, CDR2 ANQGSEA. Trimming took 4 bases from V and 3 from J; bases not matched to a gene: 7. This CDR3 is 15 amino acids long. The CDR3 DNA is TGCAGCGTTGCCCCGCAGGGGGCGTCTAATGAAAAACTGTTTTTT. It is translated as CSVAPQGASNEKLFF.

V usage is TRBV4-1 and J usage is TRBJ1-5, with 11 bases identical to TRBD1. CDR1 and CDR2 from the germline V gene are MGHRA and YSYEKL. The CDR3 sequence is 17 residues long. The V segment lost 0 bases and the J segment 6 bases; nucleotides outside the gene matches: 7. As DNA, the CDR3 is TGCGCCAGCAGCCAAGACGGGACAGGGGGGAGAATTCAGCCCCAGCATTTT. Protein product: CASSQDGTGGRIQPQHF.

The chain uses TRBV5-1 and TRBJ1-5; D perhaps matches TRBD1 (5 bases). CDR3 length equals 14 residues. The V gene's germline CDR1 is SGHRS and CDR2 YFSETQ. Trimming removed 3 bases at V and 2 bases at J, with 9 bases between. The DNA for the CDR3 is TGCGCCAGCAGCTGGGACTCTCGCAATCAGCCCCAGCATTTT. This translates into CASSWDSRNQPQHF.

This clone was counted between two and nine times. This CDR3 reads CASSDLSGYSTDTQYF. CDR3 sequence (DNA): TGTGCCAGCAGCGATCTCAGCGGATACAGCACAGATACGCAGTATTTT. This chain uses TRBV7-3 with TRBJ2-3, with D maybe TRBD2 (5 bases). Trimming pared 5 bases from V and 0 bases from J, leaving 15 bases between. Germline CDR1 reads SGHTA; CDR2 reads FQGTGA. The CDR3 runs to 16 residues.

This clone was found once. The rearrangement uses TRBV4-1 and TRBJ1-4; D gene uncertain. Germline CDR1 and CDR2: MGHRA and YSYEKL. The CDR3 loop spans 12 amino acids. Trimming pared 0 bases from V and 13 bases from J, leaving 9 bases between. CDR3 DNA: TGCGCCAGCAGCCAAGATCATATGGCACTGTTTTTT. Translated, it gives CASSQDHMALFF.

The rearrangement links TRBV5-1 to TRBJ2-2; 9 bases line up with TRBD2. V lost 3 bases and J lost 5; bases outside the gene matches: 11. Germline-derived CDR1 and CDR2 are SGHRS and YFSETQ. The CDR3 runs 17 residues. Here the CDR3 DNA reads TGCGCCAGCAGCTGGGCGGCGGGGGGGCCGGGGACCGGGGAGCTGTTTTTT. It specifies CASSWAAGGPGTGELFF.

With regard to this clone: One end of the junction varies from germline; a read error may be responsible. The V gene is TRBV10-3, the J gene TRBJ1-1; no clear D gene. From germline, CDR1 is ENHRY and CDR2 SYGVKD. The CDR3 consists of 13 residues. The chain's CDR3 is CAISGQPNTEAFF. CDR3 in DNA: TGTGCCATTAGTGGGCAGCCGAACACTGAAGCTTTCTTT.

The chain is built from TRBV27 and TRBJ2-5; 7 bases map to TRBD1. Germline CDR1 is MNHEY and CDR2 is SMNVEV (reference sequence). J lost 2 bases, V lost 7 bases, and 1 base had no gene match. The CDR3 sequence is 12 residues long. The CDR3 DNA reads TGTGCCAGCAACAGGGGACAAGAGACCCAGTACTTC. Protein sequence: CASNRGQETQYF.

The chain carries TRBV6-5 and TRBJ2-2; 13 nucleotides match TRBD2. This CDR3 is built from 16 residues. The germline V gene has CDR1 MNHEY and CDR2 SVGAGI. The V and J ends lost 2 bases and 6 bases, in that order; junction bases with no gene match: 3. The CDR3 DNA sequence: TGTGCCAGCAGTTACACTAGCGGGGGGGTCTCCGGGGAGCTGTTTTTT. This codes for CASSYTSGGVSGELFF.

This chain joins TRBV5-1 and TRBJ1-1; perhaps TRBD1 as D (6 bases). The germline V gene has CDR1 SGHRS and CDR2 YFSETQ. Between the trimmed V and J ends, which lost 4 bases and 8 bases, there was a span of 12 bases. This CDR3 spans 12 amino acids. CDR3 sequence (DNA): TGCGCCAGCAGCCCGGGGGGGCCCGAAGCTTTCTTT. It is translated as CASSPGGPEAFF.

This clone was recorded only once. This rearrangement joins TRBV6-6 to TRBJ2-7, with TRBD2 matching over 9 bases. Germline trimming cut 0 bases from V and 3 bases from J; bases unmatched to any gene: 3. This CDR3 region has 15 residues. Germline V gene lookup returns CDR1 MNHNY and CDR2 SVGAGI (reference sequence). As DNA, the CDR3 is TGTGCCAGCAGTTACTCAAGCGGGGGGAACTACGAGCAGTACTTC. Translating it yields CASSYSSGGNYEQYF.

This clone was observed a single time. CDR3 residues: CASSYPRQGALNEQYF. The CDR3 DNA sequence: TGTGCCAGCAGTTACCCTCGACAGGGGGCGCTGAACGAGCAGTACTTC. The chain joins TRBV6-6 to TRBJ2-7; 10 nucleotides match TRBD1. With 2 bases clipped from V and 5 bases from J, the junction kept 9 bases outside the gene matches. Germline V gene data show CDR1 as MNHNY and CDR2 as SVGAGI (reference sequence). The CDR3 covers 16 residues.

V is TRBV5-5 and J is TRBJ1-4; TRBD1 aligns across 7 bases. The CDR3 consists of 15 residues. Germline V gene sequence: CDR1 SGHKS, CDR2 YYEKEE (reference sequence). V dropped 0 bases and J dropped 4; count of bases not matched to a gene: 3. Written as DNA, the CDR3 is TGTGCCAGCAGCTTGGCAGGGGGTCTTAATGAAAAACTGTTTTTT. Translating it yields CASSLAGGLNEKLFF.

The chain combines TRBV12-5 with TRBJ2-1; 14 positions match TRBD2. This CDR3 has 17 amino acids. After removal of 6 bases from V and 6 bases from J, the junction contained 10 bases not matched to a gene. In germline, CDR1 is LGHNT, CDR2 FRNRAP. The DNA for the CDR3 is TGTGCTAGTGGCCGTACCGGGACTAGCGGGGGCTTCAATGAGCAGTTCTTC. Its protein product is CASGRTGTSGGFNEQFF.

The chain links TRBV7-9 to TRBJ2-5; TRBD1 agrees at 8 bases. This CDR3 has 14 amino acids. The germline V gene encodes CDR1 SEHNR and CDR2 FQNEAQ (reference sequence). The trim removed 5 bases at V and 5 bases at J, leaving 7 bases unmatched. DNA for the CDR3: TGTGCCAGCAGCCGGACAGGGATTGGGGAGACCCAGTACTTC. This gives the protein CASSRTGIGETQYF.

The V gene is TRBV6-5, the J gene TRBJ1-1; D is perhaps TRBD1 (5 bases). V was pared by 8 bases and J by 7 bases, with 17 bases between. Germline values: CDR1 MNHEY, CDR2 SVGAGI. This CDR3 spans 13 amino acids. DNA for the CDR3: TGTGCCAGCGAGGTCAGGAGAAGGGGTGAAGCTTTCTTT. This codes for CASEVRRRGEAFF.

This clone was recorded once. Written as DNA, the CDR3 is TGTGCCAGCAGTTTTACGGGGTCGGAGACCCAGTACTTC. Its translation is CASSFTGSETQYF. V and J are TRBV12-3 or TRBV12-4 and TRBJ2-5; TRBD2 might be the D (5 bases). Deletions cut 3 bases from V and 5 bases from J, with 10 bases between. The CDR3 loop spans 13 amino acids.

This chain links TRBV29-1 with TRBJ2-5; 7 bases match TRBD2. Germline-derived CDR1 and CDR2 are SQVTM and ANQGSEA. This CDR3 spans 15 amino acids. Trimming took 3 bases from V and 1 from J; bases not matched to a gene: 8. The CDR3: CSVEPGGGCQETQYF. The CDR3 DNA follows: TGCAGCGTTGAGCCCGGGGGAGGGTGCCAAGAGACCCAGTACTTC.

This sequence joins TRBV2 and TRBJ1-1, with a possible D match to TRBD1 (5 bases). Germline-derived CDR1 and CDR2 are SNHLY and FYNNEI. The CDR3 runs 15 residues. The V end was cut by 8 bases, the J end by 1 base, with 17 bases between. DNA for the CDR3: TGTGCCAGCTTTTCCCCCGGACACGAGAACACTGAAGCTTTCTTT. Protein product: CASFSPGHENTEAFF.

The chain links TRBV5-1 to TRBJ1-3; unclear D gene. CDR1 and CDR2 (germline): SGHRS, YFSETQ. The CDR3 loop spans 16 amino acids. Trimming left V 2 bases short and J 0 bases short, with 12 bases between. CDR3 coding DNA: TGCGCCAGCAGCTTAAGTTCCACCTACTCTGGAAACACCATATATTTT. Residues: CASSLSSTYSGNTIYF.

In its sample, this clone was seen a few times. The chain employs TRBV11-2 and TRBJ1-1; D is undetermined. Per the germline V gene, CDR1 is SGHAT and CDR2 is FQNNGV. V gave up 4 bases and J gave up 7 bases, with 13 bases separating them. CDR3 length: 13 amino acids. Here the CDR3 reads CASSWRLSGEAFF. In nucleotides, the CDR3 is TGTGCCAGCAGCTGGCGACTTTCAGGTGAAGCTTTCTTT.

This chain uses TRBV2 with TRBJ2-5, with a possible D match to TRBD2 (6 bases). Trimming pared 0 bases from V and 5 bases from J, leaving 10 bases between. Germline V lookup: CDR1 SNHLY, CDR2 FYNNEI. The CDR3 covers 14 residues. CDR3 coding DNA: TGTGCCAGCAGTGAAGCCGCGGGGTGGGAGACCCAGTACTTC. Protein product: CASSEAAGWETQYF.

The chain is built from TRBV9 and TRBJ1-3; D not resolved. CDR3 length: 16 amino acids. Germline CDR1 SGDLS, CDR2 YYNGEE. The V gene lost 4 bases and the J gene lost 2 bases, with 16 bases spanning the gap. DNA for the CDR3: TGTGCCAGCAGCCCAGCCGGCGCCACCACTGGAAACACCATATATTTT. Protein: CASSPAGATTGNTIYF.